A selection of T cell receptor beta chains follows, all from one sample in a study of shared clonotypes between healthy human individuals. Only in-frame clones appear in the TCRdb table, and some are missing; sequencing was by immunoSEQ multiplex PCR. The table includes roughly 1 million clones, around 78% detected once. Sequenced input: memory CD4+ T cells from PBMCs. The receptors were sampled from a man younger than 35 in good health. Some clones in this sample may be carry-over from other donors' samples. Each CDR3 is given with its conserved first and last residue. Fields, in order: V gene, clone size, D gene, J gene, CDR3 protein, CDR3 DNA. A D gene is named only where the DNA matches it firmly. Size tells how often a clone was seen (once, few, many) or the class of an expanded clone, and some rows leave it out.

TRBV28,NA,TRBD2,TRBJ2-3,CASSGRGGRAFDTQYF,TGTGCCAGCAGTGGCCGGGGCGGGAGGGCCTTCGATACGCAGTATTTT
TRBV5-8,NA,NA,TRBJ1-5,CASSPAVRGNGQPQHF,TGTGCCAGCAGCCCGGCGGTGCGGGGGAATGGGCAGCCCCAGCATTTT
TRBV29-1,NA,NA,TRBJ1-2,CSGAALRHLDPPGYGYTF,TGCTCCGGGGCAGCACTCCGACACCTCGACCCCCCTGGATATGGCTACACCTTC
TRBV5-6,once,NA,TRBJ2-3,CASTLGDTQYF,TGTGCCAGCACCTTGGGAGATACGCAGTATTTT
TRBV5-1,NA,TRBD2,TRBJ2-1,CASSLVGSGSTPQFF,TGCGCCAGCAGCTTGGTCGGTAGCGGGAGTACCCCTCAGTTCTTC
TRBV5-1,NA,TRBD2,TRBJ2-1,CASSPGLATSNEQFF,TGCGCCAGCAGCCCGGGACTAGCAACAAGCAATGAGCAGTTCTTC
TRBV29-1,NA,NA,TRBJ2-7,CSVWWGIGEQYF,TGCAGCGTCTGGTGGGGGATCGGCGAGCAGTACTTC
TRBV18,NA,NA,TRBJ2-5,CASSPGTTTETQYF,TGTGCCAGCTCACCAGGGACAACGACAGAGACCCAGTACTTC
TRBV18,few,NA,TRBJ1-1,CASSPPEVRSTEAFF,TGTGCCAGCTCACCACCGGAGGTAAGAAGTACTGAAGCTTTCTTT
TRBV7-8,NA,NA,TRBJ1-1,CASSLRSVRQTNTEAFF,TGTGCCAGCAGCTTAAGGAGTGTCAGACAGACGAACACTGAAGCTTTCTTT
TRBV28,once,NA,TRBJ1-3,CASSLSAGSSGNTIYF,TGTGCCAGCAGTTTATCGGCAGGCTCCTCTGGAAACACCATATATTTT
TRBV5-4,NA,TRBD2,TRBJ2-1,CASSLGLAGGNEQFF,TGTGCCAGCAGCTTGGGCCTAGCGGGGGGGAATGAGCAGTTCTTC
TRBV7-2,NA,NA,TRBJ2-5,CASSPRAGETQYF,TGTGCCAGCAGCCCCCGAGCGGGAGAGACCCAGTACTTC
TRBV28,NA,NA,TRBJ1-2,CASSYRAAYGYTF,TGTGCCAGCAGTTACAGGGCCGCCTATGGCTACACCTTC
TRBV6-1,NA,NA,TRBJ2-5,CASSEAGGETQYF,TGTGCCAGCAGTGAAGCTGGGGGGGAGACCCAGTACTTC
TRBV28,NA,NA,TRBJ1-2,CASNIPPGYGYTF,TGTGCCAGCAACATTCCACCAGGATATGGCTACACCTTC
TRBV28,NA,NA,TRBJ2-4,CASSPPGARRDIQYF,TGTGCCAGCAGCCCCCCCGGGGCGAGGCGGGACATTCAGTACTTC
TRBV6-4,NA,NA,TRBJ1-5,CASIGRTQPQHF,TGTGCCAGCATCGGGCGGACTCAGCCCCAGCATTTT
TRBV19,few,TRBD1,TRBJ1-4,CASSARPGTGNEKLFF,TGTGCCAGTAGTGCCCGTCCCGGGACAGGGAATGAAAAACTGTTTTTT
TRBV27,NA,TRBD1,TRBJ2-7,CASSLSRTGGEQYF,TGTGCCAGCAGTTTAAGCCGGACAGGTGGCGAGCAGTACTTC
TRBV7-7,NA,TRBD2,TRBJ2-5,CASSLGLAGGHETQYF,TGTGCCAGCAGCTTAGGGCTAGCGGGAGGGCACGAGACCCAGTACTTC
TRBV6-6,NA,NA,TRBJ2-1,CASSYSKGLGNEQFF,TGTGCCAGCAGTTACTCGAAGGGACTCGGCAATGAGCAGTTCTTC
TRBV27,NA,NA,TRBJ2-1,CASSLLIGYNEQFF,TGTGCCAGCAGCCTCCTCATTGGGTACAATGAGCAGTTCTTC
TRBV14,NA,TRBD2,TRBJ2-2,CASRPTSLTGELFF,TGTGCCAGCAGGCCGACTAGCCTCACCGGGGAGCTGTTTTTT
TRBV19,NA,NA,TRBJ2-6,CASSIGNFGANVLTF,TGTGCCAGTAGTATAGGGAACTTTGGGGCCAACGTCCTGACTTTC
TRBV19,NA,NA,TRBJ1-5,CASSIVQNQPQHF,TGTGCCAGTAGTATAGTTCAAAACCAGCCCCAGCATTTT
TRBV15,NA,NA,TRBJ2-7,CATSRQGSSYEQYF,TGTGCCACCAGCAGACAGGGGAGCTCCTACGAGCAGTACTTC
TRBV2,many,TRBD2,TRBJ2-1,CASSPIAGVGEFF,TGTGCCAGCAGTCCTATAGCGGGAGTCGGAGAGTTCTTC
TRBV5-1,NA,TRBD2,TRBJ2-5,CASSLAGGWETQYF,TGCGCCAGCAGCTTGGCCGGGGGGTGGGAGACCCAGTACTTC
TRBV6-4,NA,NA,TRBJ2-3,CASKPVAASTDTQYF,TGTGCCAGCAAGCCAGTAGCGGCTAGCACAGATACGCAGTATTTT
TRBV5-1,NA,TRBD2,TRBJ2-7,CASSPTSGLFYEQYF,TGCGCCAGCAGCCCAACCTCGGGACTATTCTACGAGCAGTACTTC
TRBV7-2,NA,NA,TRBJ1-1,CASSPTRGSEAFF,TGTGCCAGCAGCCCAACCCGGGGTTCTGAAGCTTTCTTT
TRBV5-8,many,TRBD2,TRBJ2-7,CASSRPGLAGGEQYF,TGTGCCAGCAGCCGCCCCGGACTAGCGGGAGGCGAGCAGTACTTC
TRBV7-9,few,TRBD1,TRBJ1-2,CASSLADRGGYGYTF,TGTGCCAGCAGCTTAGCGGACAGGGGAGGCTATGGCTACACCTTC
TRBV10-1,NA,NA,TRBJ1-1,CASSDATEAFF,TGCGCCAGCAGTGATGCAACTGAAGCTTTCTTT
TRBV30,NA,TRBD2,TRBJ2-5,CAWRLSGSAQETQYF,TGTGCCTGGAGGCTTAGCGGGAGCGCCCAAGAGACCCAGTACTTC
TRBV6-6,NA,TRBD1,TRBJ1-2,CASSRGQGDGYTF,TGTGCCAGCAGCCGGGGACAGGGTGATGGCTACACCTTC
TRBV5-1,NA,TRBD1,TRBJ2-7,CASSPGQVLSYEQYF,TGCGCCAGCAGCCCAGGACAGGTCCTCTCCTACGAGCAGTACTTC
TRBV5-6,NA,NA,TRBJ1-5,CASSLTRGRVNQPQHF,TGTGCCAGCAGCTTAACCCGGGGGCGAGTCAATCAGCCCCAGCATTTT
TRBV18,once,TRBD1,TRBJ1-5,CASSPRGTGGTVGQPQHF,TGTGCCAGCTCACCACGAGGGACAGGGGGCACCGTGGGTCAGCCCCAGCATTTT
TRBV7-9,few,NA,TRBJ2-7,CASSLPNLRQYF,TGTGCCAGCAGCTTACCCAATCTAAGACAGTACTTC
TRBV5-1,NA,TRBD2,TRBJ2-1,CASSLTGGGLAGDYNEQFF,TGCGCCAGCAGCTTGACGGGTGGTGGACTAGCGGGAGACTACAATGAGCAGTTCTTC
TRBV7-2,NA,NA,TRBJ2-2,CASSARFGTGELFF,TGTGCCAGCAGCGCCAGGTTCGGGACCGGGGAGCTGTTTTTT
TRBV7-9,NA,TRBD1,TRBJ2-7,CASSRTGGYEQYF,TGTGCCAGCAGCCGTACAGGGGGCTACGAGCAGTACTTC
TRBV9,NA,NA,TRBJ2-1,CASSVGTASSYNEQFF,TGTGCCAGCAGCGTAGGGACTGCAAGCTCCTACAATGAGCAGTTCTTC
TRBV5-6,NA,TRBD1,TRBJ1-1,CASSLVNRGLTEAFF,TGTGCCAGCAGCTTGGTCAACAGGGGGCTCACTGAAGCTTTCTTT
TRBV14,NA,TRBD2,TRBJ2-3,CASSLQARLAWSDTQYF,TGTGCCAGCAGCCTGCAGGCTCGACTAGCTTGGTCAGATACGCAGTATTTT
TRBV6-1,NA,NA,TRBJ2-7,CASSAHLAYEQYF,TGTGCCAGCAGTGCTCACCTAGCCTACGAGCAGTACTTC
TRBV5-6,NA,TRBD1,TRBJ2-7,CASSPGQGVDEQYF,TGTGCCAGCAGCCCCGGACAGGGTGTCGACGAGCAGTACTTC
TRBV19,NA,TRBD2,TRBJ2-7,CASSIGLADEQYF,TGTGCCAGTAGCATCGGACTAGCGGACGAGCAGTACTTC
TRBV29-1,NA,NA,TRBJ2-5,CSVISQVQGTQYF,TGCAGCGTTATCTCCCAGGTACAAGGGACCCAGTACTTC
TRBV7-2,NA,TRBD1,TRBJ2-5,CASSSSYRGETQYF,TGTGCCAGCAGCTCGTCGTACAGGGGGGAGACCCAGTACTTC
TRBV19,NA,NA,TRBJ2-2,CASSPTVNTGELFF,TGTGCCAGTAGCCCGACGGTGAACACCGGGGAGCTGTTTTTT
TRBV4-3,NA,NA,TRBJ2-5,CASSQGRKVGQETQYF,TGCGCCAGCAGCCAGGGAAGGAAAGTGGGACAAGAGACCCAGTACTTC
TRBV2,NA,TRBD1,TRBJ2-5,CACKTGMAETQYF,TGTGCCTGTAAGACAGGGATGGCAGAGACCCAGTACTTC
TRBV7-2,NA,TRBD2,TRBJ2-1,CASSPSGNYNEQFF,TGTGCCAGCAGTCCTAGCGGGAATTACAATGAGCAGTTCTTC
TRBV5-4,NA,NA,TRBJ2-7,CASSLGTATQSYEQYF,TGTGCCAGCAGCTTGGGGACTGCCACTCAATCCTACGAGCAGTACTTC
TRBV10-2,NA,TRBD2,TRBJ2-1,CASHASGRYNEQFF,TGCGCCAGCCACGCTAGCGGGCGGTACAATGAGCAGTTCTTC
TRBV18,NA,TRBD1,TRBJ2-7,CASSDGGQGYEQYF,TGTGCCAGCTCGGACGGGGGACAGGGCTACGAGCAGTACTTC